This TCR beta chain was observed in a study of blood T cell repertoires in COVID-19. For the study at large: The study drew acute and convalescent COVID-19 samples from the United States, Italy and Spain. PBMCs, B-cell-depleted T cells, or T cells provided the cDNA or gDNA that made up the material.

Germline CDR1 MNHEY, CDR2 SMNVEV (reference sequence). The CDR3 covers 14 residues. V lost 5 bases to trimming and J lost 3 bases, with 13 bases between them. Profiled with immunoSEQ multiplex PCR; TCRdb holds only in-frame clones, not every one. Of 110,000 to 150,000 clones listed, roughly 82% are singletons. This clonotype was obtained from a man in his 60s with active or convalescent COVID-19. The chain recombines TRBV27 with TRBJ2-5; maybe TRBD1 (6 bases). Sequencing used peripheral blood. This CDR3 reads CASSLPGQKETQYF. The CDR3 DNA reads TGTGCCAGCAGTCTCCCCGGACAGAAAGAGACCCAGTACTTC.